The TCR beta chain under discussion was sequenced for a study of T-cell reconstitution after alpha-beta-depleted transplantation in children. General study findings and limits: Counts and diversity of T cells one year after transplant came mostly from newly produced T cells. Two months or so post-transplant, alpha-beta T cells reportedly derived from several hundred expanded graft clones. Where some patients showed high TCRbeta diversity at day 60, it came from recipient T cells and thymic progenitors that had survived.

Germline CDR1 reads LNHNV; CDR2 reads YYDKDF (reference sequence). This CDR3 has 14 amino acids. V lost 0 bases to trimming and J lost 6 bases, with 12 bases between them. In regard to this clonotype: The antigen remains unidentified.

As it was prepared, the TCRbeta library received unique molecular identifiers. TCRdb passed the PCR reads through MiXCR, listing each CDR3 protein once. The data hold about 1,000,000 distinct CDR3 sequences, with about 29% observed a single time. The chain is built from TRBV15 and TRBJ2-7, with no clear D. Material: PBMCs, mostly from graft donor cells, obtained 360 days after TCRalphabeta/CD19-depleted stem cell transplant. The source of this sequence is a boy under two years old who had a stem cell transplant for SCID, so the T cells may come from the graft donor. This CDR3 is CATSRDPQAPEQYF. The CDR3, as DNA: TGTGCCACCAGCAGAGATCCCCAGGCCCCCGAGCAGTACTTC.